The entry that follows covers one T cell receptor (beta chain) sequence. Its antigen is unidentified. The data were obtained in a study of cytomegalovirus exposure and HLA in healthy donors. Study-wide points: In a later analysis, TCR association rates varied by HLA locus: DRB1 most, HLA-C fewest. An analysis was carried out later, and it reportedly showed fewer N-insertions in an Asian-associated ancestry cluster than the approximately 610-donor mean. The classifier, whose performance was assessed in both the original and validation cohorts, reportedly diagnosed cytomegalovirus status with high specificity and sensitivity.

Trimming took 5 bases from V and 9 from J; bases not matched to a gene: 6. This CDR3 is 14 amino acids long. Per the germline V gene, CDR1 is SGHTA and CDR2 is FQGTGA. The PCR made use of 60 Vbeta and 13 Jbeta primers. Assay: immunoSEQ multiplex PCR; the TCRdb copy retains only in-frame clones and omits some. The table lists over 45,000 clones, 65% to 85% of them singletons, with about 2.3% in the top ten. The chain uses TRBV7-3 and TRBJ2-1, with 11 bases that match TRBD1. This receptor was identified in a boy between 10 and 17 years old in good health and CMV-seropositive. The sample was PBMCs. CDR3 residues: CASSPRTGGSEQFF. CDR3 nucleotide sequence: TGTGCCAGCAGCCCCAGGACAGGGGGCAGTGAGCAGTTCTTC.